What follows is one T cell receptor beta chain and its context. What it recognizes is unknown. CDR1 and CDR2 from the germline V gene are SEHNR and FQNEAQ (reference sequence). V was clipped by 1 base and J by 5 bases, with 9 bases between them. There are 14 residues in the CDR3. The data were obtained in a study of shared clonotypes between healthy human individuals. Study results and caveats: Estimated clonotype richness was generally higher in naive than memory subsets.

TCRdb's copy holds only in-frame clones and misses some; the assay was immunoSEQ multiplex PCR. The table includes about 770,000 clones, roughly 72% detected once. The chain is built from TRBV7-9 and TRBJ2-1; D call uncertain. This clonotype was obtained from a woman under 40 in good health. Sequencing was done on a sample of memory CD4+ T cells sorted from blood. The subset is: CD45RA-negative fraction. CDR3 DNA sequence: TGTGCCAGCAGCTTAGGAGAAGTAAACAATGAGCAGTTCTTC. This gives the protein CASSLGEVNNEQFF.